The 21 T cell receptor beta chains below were found in one sample sequenced in a study of beta chain features in type 1 diabetes. Study observations and caveats: Type 1 diabetes patients had TCRB CDR3s that were shorter (moderately but significantly so) in all four CD4+ subsets.

These receptors are not linked to any known antigen. Since all of the isolated RNA was reverse transcribed, expressed TCRB transcripts were what got sequenced. Clones were sequenced by immunoSEQ multiplex PCR, and TCRdb holds only the in-frame ones, with some missing. The repertoire has over 600,000 clones, 12% of them found once; the top ten carry around 0.12%. The specimen was naive CD4+ T cells from blood. The receptors stem from a man aged 30 to 45 with type 1 diabetes.

This clone was detected only a few times. The genes are TRBV6-5 and TRBJ1-5; no reliable D call. CDR3 length equals 13 residues. Germline values: CDR1 MNHEY, CDR2 SVGAGI. The V gene lost 5 bases and the J gene lost 0 bases, with 5 bases spanning the gap. The CDR3 nucleotides read TGTGCCAGCAGTATTCATAGCAATCAGCCCCAGCATTTT. This codes for CASSIHSNQPQHF.

In its sample, this clone was seen a few times. Other DNA sequences in this specimen translate into the identical CDR3. The rearrangement links TRBV9 to TRBJ2-3, with 7 bases lining up with TRBD2. J lost 1 base, V lost 2 bases, and 4 bases had no gene match. Germline V gene data show CDR1 as SGDLS and CDR2 as YYNGEE. The CDR3 runs to 15 residues. CDR3 amino acids: CASSVGSGGTDTQYF. The DNA for the CDR3 is TGTGCCAGCAGCGTTGGGAGCGGGGGCACAGATACGCAGTATTTT.

The chain recombines TRBV7-2 with TRBJ2-7; 7 bases align to TRBD1. This CDR3 contains 14 residues. The junction had 2 bases not matched to a gene; V was cut back by 1 base and J by 2 bases. In germline, CDR1 is SGHTA, CDR2 FQGNSA. CDR3 DNA sequence: TGTGCCAGCAGCTTAGAGGGGGCAGCCTACGAGCAGTACTTC. Amino acid sequence: CASSLEGAAYEQYF.

This sequence joins TRBV2 and TRBJ1-2, with a weak D call TRBD1 (6 bases). Trimming removed 6 bases from V and 3 bases from J, with 14 bases in between. The CDR3 covers 14 residues. CDR1 SNHLY and CDR2 FYNNEI come from the germline V gene. CDR3 region: CASSHGQPDYGYTF. The CDR3 region has the DNA TGTGCCAGCAGCCACGGACAGCCTGACTATGGCTACACCTTC.

A few counts support this clone. This sequence joins TRBV28 and TRBJ1-5; 9 bases map to TRBD1. Germline values: CDR1 MDHEN, CDR2 SYDVKM. The CDR3 loop spans 14 amino acids. V shed 6 bases and J 7 bases; nucleotides not matched to a gene: 7. The CDR3 spells CASSLTGGYQPQHF. CDR3 bases: TGTGCCAGCAGCCTAACAGGGGGCTACCAGCCCCAGCATTTT.

A few counts support this clone. The V and J genes are TRBV7-9 and TRBJ2-5, with a possible D match to TRBD2 (5 bases). Trimming shortened V by 5 bases and J by 6 bases, and 7 bases separated the two germline ends. Germline V lookup: CDR1 SEHNR, CDR2 FQNEAQ (reference sequence). This CDR3 is 11 amino acids long. The CDR3 region is CASSPGKTQYF. CDR3 bases: TGTGCCAGCAGCCCCGGGAAGACCCAGTACTTC.

The chain has TRBV2 and TRBJ2-7, with 9 bases matching TRBD2. The CDR3 consists of 15 residues. The V segment lost 7 bases and the J segment 7 bases; nucleotides outside the gene matches: 14. Germline CDR1 SNHLY, CDR2 FYNNEI. CDR3 loop: CASTREGSRPGEQYF. CDR3 DNA sequence: TGTGCCAGCACGCGGGAGGGTTCTAGGCCGGGGGAGCAGTACTTC. The whole variable domain, filled in from reference TRBV2 and TRBJ2-7, reads EPEVTQTPSHQVTQMGQEVILRCVPISNHLYFYWYRQILGQKVEFLVSFYNNEISEKSEIFDDQFSVERPDGSNFTLKIRSTKLEDSAMYFCASTREGSRPGEQYFGPGTRLTVT.

This clone has just a few counts. This chain joins TRBV9 and TRBJ2-7; D is possibly TRBD1 (6 bases). V dropped 3 bases and J dropped 4 bases, with 20 bases sitting between them. The V gene's germline CDR1 is SGDLS and CDR2 YYNGEE. CDR3 size: 16 residues. The CDR3: CASSESHRVAPYEQYF. The CDR3 region has the DNA TGTGCCAGCAGCGAGAGCCACAGGGTCGCCCCATACGAGCAGTACTTC. Complete variable domain (other parts from reference TRBV9 and TRBJ2-7): DSGVTQTPKHLITATGQRVTLRCSPRSGDLSVYWYQQSLDQGLQFLIQYYNGEERAKGNILERFSAQQFPDLHSELNLSSLELGDSALYFCASSESHRVAPYEQYFGPGTRLTVT.

The chain joins TRBV5-8 to TRBJ1-2; 7 nucleotides agree with TRBD1. The CDR3 is 14 amino acids. The junction had 7 bases not matched to a gene; V was cut back by 4 bases and J by 4 bases. Germline V gene lookup returns CDR1 SGHTS and CDR2 YDEGEE. CDR3 protein: CASSQRQGPYGYTF. DNA of the CDR3: TGTGCCAGCAGCCAAAGACAGGGTCCCTATGGCTACACCTTC.

Turning to this clone: Distinct nucleotide sequences in the sample also encode this CDR3. This sequence joins TRBV9 and TRBJ2-3; D ambiguous. V was cut by 0 bases and J by 3 bases, with 5 bases left in between. This CDR3 comprises 13 residues. Germline-derived CDR1 and CDR2 are SGDLS and YYNGEE. The CDR3 here is CASSVEVTDTQYF. The DNA for the CDR3 is TGTGCCAGCAGCGTAGAGGTGACAGATACGCAGTATTTT.

The chain links TRBV30 to TRBJ1-6; 9 bases agree with TRBD1. After removal of 2 bases from V and 9 bases from J, the junction contained 2 bases not matched to a gene. CDR1 is GTSNPN, CDR2 SVGIG, per germline (reference sequence). CDR3 length: 13 residues. The chain's CDR3 is CAWSWDRVSPLHF. The CDR3 DNA is TGTGCCTGGAGTTGGGACAGGGTTTCACCCCTCCACTTT.

Details on this clone: Other DNA sequences from this sample encode an identical CDR3 as well. The genes are TRBV5-4 and TRBJ2-7, with TRBD1 matching 10 bases. The CDR3 has 14 amino acids. V lost 3 bases to trimming and J lost 5 bases; unmatched junction nucleotides: 5. Per germline, CDR1 SGHNT and CDR2 YYREEE (reference sequence). CDR3: CASSSGQGSDEQYF. The CDR3 DNA sequence: TGTGCCAGCAGCTCGGGACAGGGGAGCGACGAGCAGTACTTC.

The V and J genes are TRBV12-5 and TRBJ2-1; D is perhaps TRBD2 (5 bases). Germline CDR1 reads LGHNT; CDR2 reads FRNRAP. This CDR3 comprises 18 residues. Between the trimmed V and J ends, which lost 1 base and 0 bases, there was a span of 16 bases. CDR3 loop: CASGLAYGSDSSYNEQFF. CDR3 sequence (DNA): TGTGCTAGTGGTTTGGCCTATGGGAGCGATAGCTCCTACAATGAGCAGTTCTTC.

This sequence joins TRBV11-2 and TRBJ2-7; 8 nucleotides align to TRBD1. In germline, CDR1 is SGHAT, CDR2 FQNNGV. V lost 6 bases to trimming and J lost 0 bases; unmatched junction nucleotides: 4. The CDR3 is 14 residues long. The CDR3 DNA reads as TGTGCCAGCAGTCAACAGGGGGTCTCCTACGAGCAGTACTTC. It yields the protein CASSQQGVSYEQYF.

In DNA form, the CDR3 reads TGTGCCAGCAGCCAGAACCGACAGGCAGATACGCAGTATTTT. Encoded protein: CASSQNRQADTQYF. The rearrangement joins TRBV5-4 to TRBJ2-3; a weak D match, TRBD1 (6 bases). The ends were cut back, 4 bases at V and 4 bases at J, with 13 bases in the middle. The CDR3 contains 14 residues. CDR1 is SGHNT and CDR2 is YYREEE in the germline V gene (reference sequence).

This clone turned up a few times. This rearrangement joins TRBV23-1 to TRBJ2-7; 12 bases map to TRBD1. TRBV23-1 is noted as an ORF with a role that remains uncertain. This CDR3 has 18 residues. J was trimmed by 1 base and V by 6 bases; bases with no gene match: 13. This CDR3 reads CASSPPRDRGLGSYEQYF. Written as DNA, the CDR3 is TGCGCCAGCAGCCCACCCCGGGACAGGGGGCTAGGGTCCTACGAGCAGTACTTC.

This clone was counted between two and nine times. The rearrangement joins TRBV5-4 to TRBJ2-3; D is possibly TRBD1 (8 bases). V shed 6 bases and J shed 3 bases, with 17 bases lying between them. The CDR3 totals 15 residues. Germline CDR1 and CDR2: SGHNT and YYREEE (reference sequence). The CDR3 region has the DNA TGTGCCAGCACGACAGGGGAGGGTAGGACAGATACGCAGTATTTT. Translated: CASTTGEGRTDTQYF.

The sample holds a few counts of this clone. This sequence joins TRBV11-3 and TRBJ2-3; D is uncertain. The CDR3 covers 12 residues. Looked up from germline, CDR1 is SGHNT and CDR2 is YENEEA. V lost 11 bases to trimming and J lost 10 bases, with 19 bases between them. The DNA of the CDR3 is TGTGCCGGTGGTACCGCCCGTGAAGCGCAGTATTTT. This translates into CAGGTAREAQYF.

The chain uses TRBV7-9 and TRBJ1-5; TRBD1 matches at 7 bases. V was clipped by 5 bases and J by 5 bases; unmatched bases: 9. Germline CDR1 is SEHNR and CDR2 is FQNEAQ (reference sequence). The CDR3 loop spans 15 amino acids. CDR3 nucleotides: TGTGCCAGCAGCGGACCGGGACAGAGACATCAGCCCCAGCATTTT. It translates to CASSGPGQRHQPQHF.

This clone has only a few counts. The chain carries TRBV4-1 and TRBJ2-1; D assignment may be TRBD1 or TRBD2 (5 bases each). The CDR3 sequence is 16 residues long. CDR1 MGHRA and CDR2 YSYEKL come from the germline V gene. Trimming took 5 bases from V and 7 from J, leaving 21 bases between them. The CDR3 region is CASSFPPGPRGNEQFF. In nucleotides, the CDR3 is TGCGCCAGCAGCTTTCCGCCGGGACCACGAGGTAATGAGCAGTTCTTC.

The chain recombines TRBV5-1 with TRBJ1-4; D gene ambiguous. Trimming shortened V by 2 bases and J by 5 bases, and 13 bases separated the two germline ends. CDR1 is SGHRS and CDR2 is YFSETQ in the germline V gene. This CDR3 contains 15 residues. The CDR3 spells CASSLSRAANEKLFF. The CDR3, as DNA: TGCGCCAGCAGCTTAAGTAGGGCAGCAAATGAAAAACTGTTTTTT.